These 6 T cell receptor beta chains were sequenced from one sample in a study of blood T cells in healthy people across ages. The authors ran a second PCR of about 6 to 12 cycles using a sample-barcoded 5' primer and a J-beta primer mix. MiXCR, applied by TCRdb to the 5' RACE reads, yields one record per CDR3 protein. The repertoire consists of around 2 million distinct CDR3 sequences, with approximately 40% occurring once and the leading ten covering 23%. Sequencing was performed on blood. These receptors all come from a human donor in good health.

There are a few counts of this clonotype. The chain has TRBV12-3 or TRBV12-4 and TRBJ2-5; TRBD1 agrees at 8 bases. The CDR3 contains 14 residues. The trim removed 5 bases at V and 5 bases at J, leaving 7 bases unmatched. The CDR3 region is CASSLRQGTETQYF. The CDR3, as DNA: TGTGCCAGCAGTCTTCGACAGGGGACGGAGACCCAGTACTTC.

This clonotype turned up a few times. The V call is TRBV7-2, the J call TRBJ1-1; D is perhaps TRBD1 (6 bases). Germline-derived CDR1 and CDR2 are SGHTA and FQGNSA. Trimming stripped 1 base from V and 4 bases from J, with 13 bases between. The CDR3 has 15 amino acids. CDR3 sequence reads: CASSLEGGGSTEAFF. For the CDR3, the DNA is TGTGCCAGCAGCTTAGAGGGGGGGGGTTCCACTGAAGCTTTCTTT.

The rearrangement links TRBV4-3 to TRBJ2-7; D ambiguous. The length of the CDR3 is 17 residues. The germline gives CDR1 LGHNA, CDR2 YSLEER. V was trimmed by 0 bases and J by 0 bases, leaving 15 bases between them. The CDR3 loop reads CASSQEIGSDVSYEQYF. The CDR3 nucleotides read TGCGCCAGCAGCCAAGAGATAGGGTCGGACGTCTCCTACGAGCAGTACTTC.

The gene calls are TRBV20-1 and TRBJ1-5; possibly TRBD1 for D (5 bases). The CDR3 is made up of 12 amino acids. Trimming left V 5 bases short and J 4 bases short, with 9 bases between. Germline values: CDR1 DFQATT, CDR2 SNEGSKA (reference sequence). CDR3 sequence (DNA): TGCAGTGCTCGGTGGGGGAATCAGCCCCAGCATTTT. It codes for CSARWGNQPQHF.

The rearrangement links TRBV7-2 to TRBJ2-3, with 8 positions matching TRBD2. From germline, CDR1 is SGHTA and CDR2 FQGNSA. Losses at the gene ends were 4 bases for V and 2 bases for J; bases not matched to a gene: 8. This CDR3 has 16 amino acids. CDR3 nucleotide sequence: TGTGCCAGCAGCTCCAGGGGACTAGGCCACACAGATACGCAGTATTTT. It translates to CASSSRGLGHTDTQYF.

The chain is built from TRBV9 and TRBJ2-4, with no clear D. The J call may be in error: the DNA end matches TRBJ2-7 better. The CDR3 extends over 11 amino acids. Per germline, CDR1 SGDLS and CDR2 YYNGEE. The CDR3 here is CVPTGSYEQYF. CDR3 in DNA: TGTGTCCCTACGGGTTCCTACGAGCAGTACTTC.